The following is a TCR beta chain sequence with its context. Antigen specificity is unknown. Using immunoSEQ multiplex PCR, the repertoire was profiled, and TCRdb retains in-frame clones only, with some absent. Here the sample spans 150,000 to 200,000 clones, 85% to 90% being singletons. The sample originates from a study of T cell responses to AZD1222 COVID-19 vaccine. Study background: Pooled samples include second doses given at about 4 or 12 weeks.

Study observations and caveats: The number of AZD1222 recipients seropositive at baseline was only five to seven.

Germline values: CDR1 MNHEY, CDR2 SMNVEV (reference sequence). The CDR3 runs to 14 residues. V shed 2 bases and J shed 1 base, with 8 bases lying between them. The specimen comprised peripheral blood, sampled on day 0 of AZD1222 vaccination. The chain combines TRBV27 with TRBJ1-1; no reliable D call. The sequence was obtained from an adult in good health. The CDR3 DNA is TGTGCCAGCAGTTTAAGCCCAGCGAACACTGAAGCTTTCTTT. It specifies CASSLSPANTEAFF.